This TCR beta chain appears in the sequencing data of a study of Graves' ophthalmopathy and Graves' hyperthyroidism. Amplification from RNA transcripts yielded the TCR beta CDR3 regions. HTBI-primed RT-PCR formed the first round, and a multiplex PCR formed the second. TCRdb fed the multiplex PCR reads into MiXCR, producing one record per CDR3 protein. Of around 1,000,000 distinct CDR3 sequences listed, about 36% are singletons. This clonotype was seen at least ten times. The CDR3 has 14 residues. V shed 9 bases and J shed 7 bases, with 21 bases lying between them. CDR1 and CDR2 from the germline V gene are LNHDA and SQIVND (reference sequence). Clinical symptoms and serum thyroxine were used for diagnosis; TRAb, thyroid ultrasound and orbital computed tomography were also relied on.

This receptor was identified in an adult man with Graves' hyperthyroidism. V is TRBV19 and J is TRBJ1-1; tentative D call: TRBD1 (5 bases). Sequenced sample: peripheral blood or thyroid tissue (not recorded which). The CDR3 region is CASTFTRDYSEAFF. CDR3 DNA: TGTGCCAGCACTTTTACCCGGGACTACAGTGAAGCTTTCTTT. Full variable domain (rest looked up from reference TRBV19 and TRBJ1-1): DGGITQSPKYLFRKEGQNVTLSCEQNLNHDAMYWYRQDPGQGLRLIYYSQIVNDFQKGDIAEGYSVSREKKESFPLTVTSAQKNPTAFYLCASTFTRDYSEAFFGQGTRLTVV.